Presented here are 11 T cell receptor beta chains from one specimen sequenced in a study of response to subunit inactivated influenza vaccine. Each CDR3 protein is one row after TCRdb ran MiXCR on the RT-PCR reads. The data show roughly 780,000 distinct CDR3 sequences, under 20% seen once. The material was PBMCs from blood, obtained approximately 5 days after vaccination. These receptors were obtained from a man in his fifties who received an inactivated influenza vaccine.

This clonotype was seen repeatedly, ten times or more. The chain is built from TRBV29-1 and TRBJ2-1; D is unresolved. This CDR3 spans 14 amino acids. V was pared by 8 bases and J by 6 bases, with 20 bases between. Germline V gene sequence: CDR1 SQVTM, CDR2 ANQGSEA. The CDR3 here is CSSEAPPGRNEQFF. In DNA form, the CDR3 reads TGCAGCTCCGAAGCCCCCCCAGGACGCAATGAGCAGTTCTTC.

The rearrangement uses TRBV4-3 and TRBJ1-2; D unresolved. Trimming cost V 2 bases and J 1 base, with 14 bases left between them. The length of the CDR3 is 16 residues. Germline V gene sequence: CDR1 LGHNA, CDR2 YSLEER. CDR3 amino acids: CASSQKTGQINYGYTF. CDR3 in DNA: TGCGCCAGCAGCCAAAAAACCGGGCAGATTAACTATGGCTACACCTTC.

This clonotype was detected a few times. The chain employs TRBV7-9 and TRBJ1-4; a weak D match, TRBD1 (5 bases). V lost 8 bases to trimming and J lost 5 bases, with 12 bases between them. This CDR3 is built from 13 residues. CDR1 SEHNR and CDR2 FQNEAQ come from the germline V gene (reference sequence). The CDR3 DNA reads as TGTGCCAGCGGAAACCGGGGGAATGAAAAACTGTTTTTT. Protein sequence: CASGNRGNEKLFF.

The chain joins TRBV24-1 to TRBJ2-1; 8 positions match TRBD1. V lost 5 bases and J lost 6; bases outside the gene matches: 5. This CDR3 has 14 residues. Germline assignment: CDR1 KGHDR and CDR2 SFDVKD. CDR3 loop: CATSALDRGNEQFF. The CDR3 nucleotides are TGTGCCACCAGTGCCCTAGACAGGGGCAATGAGCAGTTCTTC.

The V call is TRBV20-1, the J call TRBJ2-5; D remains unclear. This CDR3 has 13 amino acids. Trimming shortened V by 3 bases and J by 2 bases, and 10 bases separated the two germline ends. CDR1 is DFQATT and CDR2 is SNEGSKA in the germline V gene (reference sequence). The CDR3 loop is CSASRVAQETQYF. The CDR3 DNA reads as TGCAGTGCTAGTAGGGTAGCACAAGAGACCCAGTACTTC.

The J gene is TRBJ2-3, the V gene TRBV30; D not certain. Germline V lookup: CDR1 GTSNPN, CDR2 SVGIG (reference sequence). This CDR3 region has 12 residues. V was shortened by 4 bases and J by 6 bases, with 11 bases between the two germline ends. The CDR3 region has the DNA TGTGCCTGGACTTTGGCTGGCGATACGCAGTATTTT. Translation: CAWTLAGDTQYF.

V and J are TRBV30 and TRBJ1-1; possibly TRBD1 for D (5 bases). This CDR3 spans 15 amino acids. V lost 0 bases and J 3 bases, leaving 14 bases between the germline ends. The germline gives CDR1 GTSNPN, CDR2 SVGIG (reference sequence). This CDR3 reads CAWSVSLLGDTEAFF. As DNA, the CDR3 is TGTGCCTGGAGTGTATCCCTCTTAGGGGACACTGAAGCTTTCTTT. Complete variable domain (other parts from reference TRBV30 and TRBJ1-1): SQTIHQWPATLVQPVGSPLSLECTVEGTSNPNLYWYRQAAGRGLQLLFYSVGIGQISSEVPQNLSASRPQDRQFILSSKKLLLSDSGFYLCAWSVSLLGDTEAFFGQGTRLTVV.

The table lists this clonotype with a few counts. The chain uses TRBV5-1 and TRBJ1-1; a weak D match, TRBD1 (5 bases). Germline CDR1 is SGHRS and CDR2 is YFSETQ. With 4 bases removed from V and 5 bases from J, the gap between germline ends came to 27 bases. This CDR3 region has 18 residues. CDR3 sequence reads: CASSTGVSSRDLWTEAFF. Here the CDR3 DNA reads TGCGCCAGCAGCACCGGGGTATCGTCCCGGGACTTATGGACTGAAGCTTTCTTT.

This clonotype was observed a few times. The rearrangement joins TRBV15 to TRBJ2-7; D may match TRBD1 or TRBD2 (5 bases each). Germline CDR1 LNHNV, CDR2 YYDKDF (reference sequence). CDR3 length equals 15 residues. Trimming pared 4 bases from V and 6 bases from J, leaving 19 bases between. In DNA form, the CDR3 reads TGTGCCACCAGCAAAGGGACCTTAGGTGGGGTCGAGCAGTACTTC. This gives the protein CATSKGTLGGVEQYF. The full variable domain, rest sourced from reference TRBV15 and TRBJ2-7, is DAMVIQNPRYQVTQFGKPVTLSCSQTLNHNVMYWYQQKSSQAPKLLFHYYDKDFNNEADTPDNFQSRRPNTSFCFLDIRSPGLGDTAMYLCATSKGTLGGVEQYFGPGTRLTVT.

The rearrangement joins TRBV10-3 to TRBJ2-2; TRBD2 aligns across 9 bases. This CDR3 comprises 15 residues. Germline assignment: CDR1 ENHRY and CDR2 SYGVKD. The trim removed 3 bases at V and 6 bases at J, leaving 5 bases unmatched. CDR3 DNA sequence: TGTGCCATCAGTGACAGCGGGAGGTTCCCCGGGGAGCTGTTTTTT. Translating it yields CAISDSGRFPGELFF.

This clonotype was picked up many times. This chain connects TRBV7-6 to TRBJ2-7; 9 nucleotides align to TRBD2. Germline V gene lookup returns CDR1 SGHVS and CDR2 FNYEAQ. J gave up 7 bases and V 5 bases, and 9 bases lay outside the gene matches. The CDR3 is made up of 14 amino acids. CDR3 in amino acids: CASSQAGGGEEQYF. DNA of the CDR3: TGTGCCAGCAGCCAAGCGGGGGGAGGCGAGGAGCAGTACTTC.